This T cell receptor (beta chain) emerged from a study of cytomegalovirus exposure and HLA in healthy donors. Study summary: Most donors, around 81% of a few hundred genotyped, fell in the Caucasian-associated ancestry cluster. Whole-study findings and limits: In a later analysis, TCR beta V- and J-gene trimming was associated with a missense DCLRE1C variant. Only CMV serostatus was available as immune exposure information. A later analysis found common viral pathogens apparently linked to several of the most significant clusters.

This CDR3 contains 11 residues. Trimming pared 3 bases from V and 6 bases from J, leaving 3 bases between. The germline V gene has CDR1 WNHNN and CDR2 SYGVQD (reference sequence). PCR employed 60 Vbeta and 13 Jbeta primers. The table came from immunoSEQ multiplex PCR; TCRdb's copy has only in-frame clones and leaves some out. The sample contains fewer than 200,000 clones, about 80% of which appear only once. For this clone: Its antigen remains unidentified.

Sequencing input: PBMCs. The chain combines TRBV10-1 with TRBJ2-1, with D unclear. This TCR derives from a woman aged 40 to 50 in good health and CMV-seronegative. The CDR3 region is CASSDSNEQFF. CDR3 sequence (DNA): TGCGCCAGCAGTGATAGCAATGAGCAGTTCTTC.